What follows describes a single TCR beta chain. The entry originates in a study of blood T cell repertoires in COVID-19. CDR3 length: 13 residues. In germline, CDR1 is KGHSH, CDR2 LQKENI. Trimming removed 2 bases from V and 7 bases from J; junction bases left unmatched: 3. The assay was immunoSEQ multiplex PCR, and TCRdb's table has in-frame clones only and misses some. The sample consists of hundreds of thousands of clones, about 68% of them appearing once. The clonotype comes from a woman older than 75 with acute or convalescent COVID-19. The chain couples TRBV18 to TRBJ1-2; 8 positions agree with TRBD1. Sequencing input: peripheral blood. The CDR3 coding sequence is TGTGCCAGCTCACCATGGACAGGGTCTGGCTACACCTTC. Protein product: CASSPWTGSGYTF.